The clone carrying this T cell receptor (beta chain) was observed a handful of times. TCRdb independently ran MiXCR on the 5' RACE reads; one entry per CDR3 protein. The table records 250,000 or so distinct CDR3 sequences, over 15% of them present only once. The data originate from a study of CD8 T cells in ankylosing spondylitis. From germline, CDR1 is MNHNS and CDR2 SASEGT. The V and J ends lost 6 bases and 3 bases, in that order; junction bases with no gene match: 9. The CDR3 spans 15 residues. The gene calls are TRBV6-1 and TRBJ2-5, with 8 positions matching TRBD1. The sample taken for sequencing was blood, either unsorted or a sorted T cell fraction (not recorded which). The sequence was collected from a male donor with ankylosing spondylitis or in good health (not recorded which). CDR3 loop: CASSAPDREKETQYF. The CDR3 coding sequence is TGTGCCAGCAGCGCCCCGGACAGGGAGAAAGAGACCCAGTACTTC.